The clone carrying this T cell receptor beta chain was seen a single time. A read error may account for a junction end that differs from germline. This record belongs to a study of tumor and adjacent non-tumor tissue in lung cancer. Across the whole study: Histology: around twelve adenocarcinoma, a couple of squamous cell carcinoma, 1 small cell lung cancer.

TCRbeta libraries were built with three rounds of nested PCR, modified from ARM-PCR. TCRdb re-derived calls from the multiplex PCR reads in MiXCR, one entry per CDR3 protein. Of about 110,000 distinct CDR3 sequences in the sample, 60% to 70% were seen once. Germline assignment: CDR1 SGHAT and CDR2 FQNNGV. The CDR3 spans 16 residues. The template was RNA from unsorted bulk tissue. More than 3 cm separated this lung sample from the edge of the tumor. The specimen sequenced was distant non-tumor lung tissue. The clonotype was recovered from a man aged 60 to 69 with non-small cell lung cancer. The rearrangement joins TRBV11-2 to TRBJ2-2; TRBD2 matches at 8 bases. CDR3 sequence (DNA): TGTGTCAGCAGTTCGCAAGCGGGAGATTTTGCCGGGGAGCTGTTTTTT. Its translation: CVSSSQAGDFAGELFF.